Shown below are 15 T cell receptor beta chains from a single sample sequenced in a study of control samples from healthy donors and cancer patients. Measured with immunoSEQ multiplex PCR; TCRdb has only the in-frame clones, and not every one. The table records around 68,000 clones, about four fifths of them present only once. Sequencing was carried out using blood. All receptors come from a man aged 45-60 years in good health.

The chain combines TRBV7-2 with TRBJ1-3; no firm D call. CDR3 length: 15 residues. The ends were cut back, 2 bases at V and 2 bases at J, with 10 bases in the middle. Germline assignment: CDR1 SGHTA and CDR2 FQGNSA. The CDR3 coding sequence is TGTGCCAGCAGCTTAACGGAGCAGCCTGGAAACACCATATATTTT. Amino acids: CASSLTEQPGNTIYF.

The gene calls are TRBV18 and TRBJ2-1; 12 positions agree with TRBD2. The CDR3 sequence is 16 residues long. Germline V CDR1 and CDR2: KGHSH, LQKENI. V lost 6 bases, J lost 2 bases, and 5 bases stayed unmatched. This CDR3 reads CASSPTSGGTYNEQFF. The CDR3 coding sequence is TGTGCCAGCTCGCCAACTAGCGGGGGGACCTACAATGAGCAGTTCTTC.

The chain recombines TRBV19 with TRBJ1-6; D is perhaps TRBD1 (5 bases). The CDR3 contains 16 residues. Germline V CDR1 and CDR2: LNHDA, SQIVND (reference sequence). V was pared by 5 bases and J by 6 bases, with 17 bases between. CDR3 residues: CASSETVTAGNSPLHF. CDR3 sequence (DNA): TGTGCCAGTAGTGAGACAGTCACTGCCGGTAATTCACCCCTCCACTTT.

This chain joins TRBV9 and TRBJ2-3, with TRBD2 identical over 7 bases. CDR3 length: 15 residues. V dropped 3 bases and J dropped 2; count of bases not matched to a gene: 6. Germline V gives CDR1 SGDLS, CDR2 YYNGEE. The CDR3 protein is CASSDIGRFTDTQYF. The CDR3 DNA follows: TGTGCCAGCAGCGACATCGGGAGGTTCACAGATACGCAGTATTTT. Full variable domain (missing parts from reference TRBV9 and TRBJ2-3): DSGVTQTPKHLITATGQRVTLRCSPRSGDLSVYWYQQSLDQGLQFLIQYYNGEERAKGNILERFSAQQFPDLHSELNLSSLELGDSALYFCASSDIGRFTDTQYFGPGTRLTVL.

The rearrangement links TRBV30 to TRBJ2-7; no firm D call. The CDR3 sequence is 11 residues long. V lost 4 bases and J lost 3, with 7 bases in between. Germline values: CDR1 GTSNPN, CDR2 SVGIG (reference sequence). The CDR3 here is CAWTDRYEQYF. The CDR3 DNA follows: TGTGCCTGGACAGACCGCTACGAGCAGTACTTC.

This clone was detected once. The CDR3 coding sequence is TGTGCCAGCAGTTACGTACACAGGGGTGAAGCTTTCTTT. Translation: CASSYVHRGEAFF. The gene calls are TRBV6-5 and TRBJ1-1, with 7 positions matching TRBD1. V was pared by 2 bases and J by 7 bases, with 4 bases of the junction left unmatched. The CDR3 extends over 13 amino acids. CDR1 is MNHEY, CDR2 SVGAGI, per germline.

The CDR3 sequence is CATSGRLNTEAFF. The CDR3 nucleotides are TGTGCCACATCGGGACGGCTGAACACTGAAGCTTTCTTT. The chain joins TRBV19 to TRBJ1-1, with a tentative D call TRBD1 (5 bases). V shed 10 bases and J shed 0 bases, with 12 bases lying between them. Germline V gene data show CDR1 as LNHDA and CDR2 as SQIVND (reference sequence). The CDR3 extends over 13 amino acids.

The rearrangement links TRBV27 to TRBJ2-2; D unresolved. In germline, CDR1 is MNHEY, CDR2 SMNVEV (reference sequence). V lost 0 bases and J 6 bases, leaving 5 bases between the germline ends. The CDR3 runs 13 residues. The CDR3 sequence: CASSLSAPGELFF. Written as DNA, the CDR3 is TGTGCCAGCAGTTTATCGGCCCCCGGGGAGCTGTTTTTT.

The chain is built from TRBV11-3 and TRBJ2-5; 11 nucleotides align to TRBD2. V was clipped by 3 bases and J by 5 bases; unmatched bases: 5. CDR3 size: 15 residues. From germline, CDR1 is SGHNT and CDR2 YENEEA. The CDR3 region has the DNA TGTGCCAGCAGCTTTAGCGGGAGGGCCTATGAGACCCAGTACTTC. This codes for CASSFSGRAYETQYF.

The rearrangement uses TRBV7-9 and TRBJ2-7, with D perhaps TRBD1 (5 bases). V lost 5 bases and J 5 bases, leaving 10 bases between the germline ends. This CDR3 has 12 residues. Germline CDR1 is SEHNR and CDR2 is FQNEAQ (reference sequence). Written as DNA, the CDR3 is TGTGCCAGCAGCGATGGGGCGGACGAGCAGTACTTC. It yields the protein CASSDGADEQYF.

CDR3 DNA sequence: TGTGCCAGCAGTTACGAGGGGAAAGACGGGGAGCTGTTTTTT. Its translation: CASSYEGKDGELFF. The J gene is TRBJ2-2, the V gene TRBV6-2 or TRBV6-3, with D perhaps assigned TRBD1 or TRBD2 (5 bases each). The germline CDR1 and CDR2 sequences are MNHEY and SVGEGT. The ends were cut back, 2 bases at V and 7 bases at J, with 11 bases in the middle. This CDR3 spans 14 amino acids.

This sequence joins TRBV30 and TRBJ1-4; possible D gene TRBD1, 6 bases. V was clipped by 5 bases and J by 5 bases, with 24 bases between them. Looked up from germline, CDR1 is GTSNPN and CDR2 is SVGIG (reference sequence). CDR3 length: 17 residues. CDR3 bases: TGTGCCTGGGAAGTGGGACAATCGACTATGGGGAATGAAAAACTGTTTTTT. Translated: CAWEVGQSTMGNEKLFF.

The chain uses TRBV12-5 and TRBJ1-3; no reliable D call. This CDR3 spans 14 amino acids. Germline V gene data show CDR1 as LGHNT and CDR2 as FRNRAP. Deletions cut 0 bases from V and 4 bases from J, with 7 bases between. The CDR3, as DNA: TGTGCTAGTGGTTTGGTACAAGGCGGAAACACCATATATTTT. The encoded protein is CASGLVQGGNTIYF.

The V gene is TRBV7-2, the J gene TRBJ2-5; the match to TRBD2 covers 15 bases. The CDR3 contains 17 residues. Germline loops: CDR1 SGHTA, CDR2 FQGNSA. V lost 1 base and J lost 6; bases outside the gene matches: 6. The CDR3 protein is CASSLEGLAGGRKTQYF. CDR3 nucleotide sequence: TGTGCCAGCAGCTTAGAGGGACTAGCGGGGGGCCGGAAGACCCAGTACTTC.

This chain links TRBV3-1 (or the pseudogene TRBV3-2) with TRBJ2-7; the D is unclear. Between the trimmed V and J ends, which lost 0 bases and 3 bases, there was a span of 9 bases. Germline V gives CDR1 LGHDT, CDR2 YNNKEL (reference sequence). The CDR3 is 14 amino acids. CDR3 sequence: CASSQDPSRYEQYF. The CDR3 DNA follows: TGTGCCAGCAGCCAAGACCCCTCGCGCTACGAGCAGTACTTC.